The rows below give T cell receptor beta chains drawn from one sample of a study of blood T cell repertoires in COVID-19. Produced via immunoSEQ multiplex PCR; TCRdb's table is partial and in-frame only. The sample has 250,000 to 350,000 clones; roughly 87% are singletons. Material for sequencing was peripheral blood. The origin of the receptors is a man aged 18 to 29 with active or convalescent COVID-19. The CDR3 runs from the conserved cysteine through the conserved F or W. Each record gives: CDR3 DNA, CDR3 protein, V gene, clone size, J gene, D gene. D genes are given only for firm matches. Some rows mark clone size as missing; the rest say once, few, many or name a class of expanded clone.

TGTGCCAGCAGCTTTTATCAAGAGACCCAGTACTTC	CASSFYQETQYF	TRBV7-2	few	TRBJ2-5	-
TGTGCCAGTAGGGGTCAGGGAAACACCTATAATTCACCCCTCCACTTT	CASRGQGNTYNSPLHF	TRBV19	-	TRBJ1-6	-
TGTGCCAGTACCGACGCCGGGACTGAAGCAACTAATGAAAAACTGTTTTTT	CASTDAGTEATNEKLFF	TRBV19	-	TRBJ1-4	-
TGTGCCAGCAGCTTACAGGCTAGCGGGATTTCCTACGAGCAGTACTTC	CASSLQASGISYEQYF	TRBV7-9	-	TRBJ2-7	TRBD2
TGTGCCAGTAGGGAGACAGGGCAGTGGGACGAGCAGTACTTC	CASRETGQWDEQYF	TRBV19	-	TRBJ2-7	TRBD1
TGCGCCAGCAGCTTGAAGGTGGGGAGAGCAACTAATGAAAAACTGTTTTTT	CASSLKVGRATNEKLFF	TRBV5-1	-	TRBJ1-4	-
TGCGCCAGCAGCTTGGGAGCCTCAGGGAATGAGCAGTTCTTC	CASSLGASGNEQFF	TRBV5-1	-	TRBJ2-1	-
TGCGCCAGCAGACTAGGACAGAGGGACACCATATATTTT	CASRLGQRDTIYF	TRBV4-3	-	TRBJ1-3	-
TGCGCCAGCAGGCTCACAGGAGAGAACACTGAAGCTTTCTTT	CASRLTGENTEAFF	TRBV10-2	-	TRBJ1-1	-
TGTGCCAGCAGTTTAAGCAGGGGAGGGGAAAAACTGTTTTTT	CASSLSRGGEKLFF	TRBV27	-	TRBJ1-4	-
TGTGCCAGCAGCCAAGAGGGCAGGGGGCGCGTGAACACTGAAGCTTTCTTT	CASSQEGRGRVNTEAFF	TRBV14	-	TRBJ1-1	TRBD1
TGTGCCAGCAGCAGAACTAACTATGGCTACACCTTC	CASSRTNYGYTF	TRBV25-1	few	TRBJ1-2	-
TGTGCCAGCAGCCCATTAGCGGGAGGATCGAATACGCAGTATTTT	CASSPLAGGSNTQYF	TRBV5-4	-	TRBJ2-3	TRBD2
TGTGCCAGCAGCTCGGGACAGGGCGGGAATGAGCAGTTCTTC	CASSSGQGGNEQFF	TRBV7-9	-	TRBJ2-1	TRBD1
TGTGCCAGCAGCTTTTGGAGGGTTAGCAATCAGCCCCAGCATTTT	CASSFWRVSNQPQHF	TRBV5-6	-	TRBJ1-5	-
TGTGCCAGCAGAGAGACAGGGTACGCTTTCTTT	CASRETGYAFF	TRBV6-5	-	TRBJ1-1	TRBD1
TGTGCCAGCTCCCCACAGGGTGGAGGGTCTGGCTACACCTTC	CASSPQGGGSGYTF	TRBV18	-	TRBJ1-2	-
TGTGCCAGCTCACCACTGGACAGGGGGACTGAAGCTTTCTTT	CASSPLDRGTEAFF	TRBV18	-	TRBJ1-1	TRBD1
TGTGCCACCGACCCGACTTTGAACACTGAAGCTTTCTTT	CATDPTLNTEAFF	TRBV19	-	TRBJ1-1	-
TGTGCCAGCAGTCTTACAGGGGTCGGAAACACCATATATTTT	CASSLTGVGNTIYF	TRBV3-1/TRBV3-2	-	TRBJ1-3	TRBD1
TGTGCCAGCAGCGGCCCGACTAGCGGGAGCTACAATGAGCAGTTCTTC	CASSGPTSGSYNEQFF	TRBV9	few	TRBJ2-1	TRBD2
TGCGCCAGCAGCTTGGAAGGGGGACCCCAAGAGACCCAGTACTTC	CASSLEGGPQETQYF	TRBV5-1	-	TRBJ2-5	-
TGTGCCAGCAGTGATCCGGGAAATCACGGAGACTATGGCTACACCTTC	CASSDPGNHGDYGYTF	TRBV25-1	-	TRBJ1-2	-
TGTGCCACCAGTCCCAGGCGGGGTCAGCCCCAGCATTTT	CATSPRRGQPQHF	TRBV24-1	-	TRBJ1-5	-
TGTGCCACCAGCAGGGACAGGGGGCTGATTGAAAAACTGTTTTTT	CATSRDRGLIEKLFF	TRBV15	-	TRBJ1-4	TRBD1
TGTGCCAGCAGGGGTTCCACAGGTAGTGGTGGCTACACCTTC	CASRGSTGSGGYTF	TRBV25-1	few	TRBJ1-2	-
TGCGCCAGCAGCCAAGATGGACAGGGGGCCGGCAATGAGCAGTTCTTC	CASSQDGQGAGNEQFF	TRBV4-3	-	TRBJ2-1	TRBD1
TGCGCCAGCAGCTCCGACACAGGGGGCAGGAAATTGGGAAACATTCAGTACTTC	CASSSDTGGRKLGNIQYF	TRBV5-1	-	TRBJ2-4	TRBD1
TGCGCCAGCAGTCTTTTAGTGATGCCTAATGAAAAACTGTTTTTT	CASSLLVMPNEKLFF	TRBV23-1	-	TRBJ1-4	-
TGCAGCGTAGCAGGGACAGGGGATCAGCCCCAGCATTTT	CSVAGTGDQPQHF	TRBV29-1	-	TRBJ1-5	TRBD1
TGTGCCAGCAGGGAAACAGGGCCCGTAGACATTCAGTACTTC	CASRETGPVDIQYF	TRBV11-2	-	TRBJ2-4	-
TGCAGCGTCGGCCGTGGGGCAGGGGATGGGCCCCAGCATTTT	CSVGRGAGDGPQHF	TRBV29-1	few	TRBJ1-5	-
TGTGCCAGCAGCTCGACAGTAACCTACGAGCAGTACTTC	CASSSTVTYEQYF	TRBV5-4	-	TRBJ2-7	-
TGCGCCAGCAGCCAAAGCCCCGGGACAGGGATCCCTGAAGCTTTCTTT	CASSQSPGTGIPEAFF	TRBV4-1	-	TRBJ1-1	TRBD1
TGTGCCAGCAGCTTAGTACCAGACTATGGCTACACCTTC	CASSLVPDYGYTF	TRBV7-8	few	TRBJ1-2	-
TGTGCCAGCAGCCAAGACAGGGGGCAAGGGACTGGAAACACCATATATTTT	CASSQDRGQGTGNTIYF	TRBV3-1/TRBV3-2	-	TRBJ1-3	TRBD1
TGCACCAGCACTACTAGCGGGTGGGAGACCCAGTACTTC	CTSTTSGWETQYF	TRBV1	-	TRBJ2-5	-
TGTGCCAGCAGCTTCACCTCGGGTACGCAGTATTTT	CASSFTSGTQYF	TRBV7-8	-	TRBJ2-3	-
TGCGCCAGCAGCCAAGTCATTAACGGCTACAATGAGCAGTTCTTC	CASSQVINGYNEQFF	TRBV4-1	-	TRBJ2-1	-
TGCGCCAGCAGCCAAGATCGGGGACAGGGCTACGAGCAGTACTTC	CASSQDRGQGYEQYF	TRBV4-1	once	TRBJ2-7	TRBD1
TGTGCCAGCAGCAGATCACTTAGCTCCTACAATGAGCAGTTCTTC	CASSRSLSSYNEQFF	TRBV4-2	-	TRBJ2-1	-
TGTGCCAGCAGTAGACAGGACACCGGGGAGCTGTTTTTT	CASSRQDTGELFF	TRBV6-2/TRBV6-3	-	TRBJ2-2	-
TGTGCCAGCAGCTTAGTATTCGACACTAGCGGGAAGAAAGAGACCCAGTACTTC	CASSLVFDTSGKKETQYF	TRBV13	-	TRBJ2-5	TRBD2
TGTGCCAGCAGCGACCGGGACAGGGGGTTTGGCTACACCTTC	CASSDRDRGFGYTF	TRBV7-9	-	TRBJ1-2	TRBD1